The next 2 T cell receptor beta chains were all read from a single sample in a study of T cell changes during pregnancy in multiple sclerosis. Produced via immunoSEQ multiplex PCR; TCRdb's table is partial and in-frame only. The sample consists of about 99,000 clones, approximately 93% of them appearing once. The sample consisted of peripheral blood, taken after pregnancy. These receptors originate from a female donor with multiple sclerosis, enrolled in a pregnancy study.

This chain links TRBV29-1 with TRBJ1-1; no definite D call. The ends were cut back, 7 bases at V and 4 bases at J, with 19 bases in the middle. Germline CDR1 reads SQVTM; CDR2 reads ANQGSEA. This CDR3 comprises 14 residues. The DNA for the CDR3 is TGCAGCGCCTGGTCGGGAGGAGATGGCACTGAAGCTTTCTTT. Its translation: CSAWSGGDGTEAFF.

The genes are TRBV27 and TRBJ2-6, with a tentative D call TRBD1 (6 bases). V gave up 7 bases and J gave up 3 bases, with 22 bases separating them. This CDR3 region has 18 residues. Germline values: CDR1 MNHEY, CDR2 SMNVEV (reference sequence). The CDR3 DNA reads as TGTGCCAGCACCTACCGGGCAGGGGCCTTCCGTGGGGCCAACGTCCTGACTTTC. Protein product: CASTYRAGAFRGANVLTF.